The 31 T cell receptor beta chains listed next were all sequenced from one sample in a study of cytomegalovirus exposure and HLA in healthy donors. The PCR contained 60 Vbeta and 13 Jbeta primers. Here immunoSEQ multiplex PCR was the method, and the copy in TCRdb shows in-frame clones only, minus some. This sample's table reports about 72,000 clones. Sequenced material: PBMCs. These receptors were taken from a man in his forties or fifties in good health and CMV-seronegative.

The chain has TRBV19 and TRBJ1-1; 7 bases fit TRBD1. CDR3 size: 16 residues. Germline V lookup: CDR1 LNHDA, CDR2 SQIVND (reference sequence). V trimming: 5 bases; J trimming: 1 base; junction bases outside the gene matches: 10. The CDR3 DNA reads as TGTGCCAGTAGTTCACCGAGACAGGGCCGGAACACTGAAGCTTTCTTT. The encoded protein is CASSSPRQGRNTEAFF.

This chain links TRBV19 with TRBJ1-1; no clear D. With 6 bases removed from V and 2 bases from J, the gap between germline ends came to 19 bases. The CDR3 contains 16 residues. Germline V CDR1 and CDR2: LNHDA, SQIVND (reference sequence). In DNA, the CDR3 is TGTGCCAGTAGCATTTTGGGTTACAGTGCAAACACTGAAGCTTTCTTT. Its translation: CASSILGYSANTEAFF.

This chain uses TRBV28 with TRBJ1-3, with D hard to call. Trimming stripped 7 bases from V and 0 bases from J, with 7 bases between. From germline, CDR1 is MDHEN and CDR2 SYDVKM. The CDR3 runs to 13 residues. CDR3: CASNRGSGNTIYF. DNA for the CDR3: TGTGCCAGCAACCGAGGCTCTGGAAACACCATATATTTT.

This chain uses TRBV19 with TRBJ2-6; possibly TRBD2 for D (6 bases). Looked up from germline, CDR1 is LNHDA and CDR2 is SQIVND (reference sequence). Between the trimmed V and J ends, which lost 3 bases and 0 bases, there was a span of 6 bases. The CDR3 covers 15 residues. The CDR3 here is CASSMGLSGANVLTF. CDR3 bases: TGTGCCAGTAGTATGGGACTCTCTGGGGCCAACGTCCTGACTTTC.

The CDR3 nucleotides are TGTGCCAGCAGCTTATTCCCGACAGCGAACACTGAAGCTTTCTTT. Its protein product is CASSLFPTANTEAFF. The gene calls are TRBV11-2 and TRBJ1-1; the D gene is possibly TRBD1 (5 bases). Deletions cut 2 bases from V and 1 base from J, with 11 bases between. The CDR3 loop spans 15 amino acids. Germline V CDR1 and CDR2: SGHAT, FQNNGV.

V is TRBV7-2 and J is TRBJ2-1, with TRBD2 identical over 11 bases. This CDR3 spans 14 amino acids. Trimming at V came to 5 bases and at J to 7 bases, leaving 4 bases not matched to a gene. Germline V gene sequence: CDR1 SGHTA, CDR2 FQGNSA. The DNA of the CDR3 is TGTGCCAGCAGCCCCTGGACTAGCGGGAATGAGCAGTTCTTC. It specifies CASSPWTSGNEQFF. Supplemented by reference TRBV7-2 and TRBJ2-1, the full variable domain reads GAGVSQSPSNKVTEKGKDVELRCDPISGHTALYWYRQSLGQGLEFLIYFQGNSAPDKSGLPSDRFSAERTGGSVSTLTIQRTQQEDSAVYLCASSPWTSGNEQFFGPGTRLTVL.

V is TRBV5-8 and J is TRBJ1-1; D may be TRBD1 (5 bases). Trimming removed 6 bases from V and 1 base from J, with 19 bases in between. There are 16 residues in the CDR3. CDR1 and CDR2 from the germline V gene are SGHTS and YDEGEE. In nucleotides, the CDR3 is TGTGCCAGCAACGTCCCGGGGGTTAATTGGAACACTGAAGCTTTCTTT. This translates into CASNVPGVNWNTEAFF.

In DNA form, the CDR3 reads TGCGCCAGCAGCTTCTTGACTAGAGAGGAGACCCAGTACTTC. Translating it yields CASSFLTREETQYF. This chain connects TRBV5-1 to TRBJ2-5; possibly TRBD2 for D (6 bases). V was cut by 2 bases and J by 5 bases, with 13 bases left in between. The CDR3 has 14 amino acids. Germline CDR1 is SGHRS and CDR2 is YFSETQ.

This clone ranks as medium-sized in terms of frequency. The V and J genes are TRBV11-2 and TRBJ2-4; tentatively, D is TRBD1 (6 bases). CDR3 length equals 14 residues. Trimming pared 5 bases from V and 0 bases from J, leaving 8 bases between. Germline-derived CDR1 and CDR2 are SGHAT and FQNNGV. Here the CDR3 reads CASSPDRAKNIQYF. DNA of the CDR3: TGTGCCAGCAGCCCGGACAGAGCCAAAAACATTCAGTACTTC.

The gene calls are TRBV9 and TRBJ2-7; D is possibly TRBD1 (5 bases). This CDR3 comprises 14 residues. V lost 1 base and J 5 bases, leaving 13 bases between the germline ends. Looked up from germline, CDR1 is SGDLS and CDR2 is YYNGEE. The CDR3 region has the DNA TGTGCCAGCAGCGTAACAGGCACTGAGGACGAGCAGTACTTC. Protein product: CASSVTGTEDEQYF. Combining the CDR3 with reference TRBV9 and TRBJ2-7 gives the whole variable domain DSGVTQTPKHLITATGQRVTLRCSPRSGDLSVYWYQQSLDQGLQFLIQYYNGEERAKGNILERFSAQQFPDLHSELNLSSLELGDSALYFCASSVTGTEDEQYFGPGTRLTVT.

The chain has TRBV5-1 and TRBJ1-6; TRBD1 agrees at 7 bases. Unmatched junction bases numbered 9, after V lost 2 bases and J lost 7 bases. The CDR3 has 16 amino acids. The germline V gene has CDR1 SGHRS and CDR2 YFSETQ. This CDR3 is CASSLSGQERNSPLHF. The CDR3 DNA reads TGCGCCAGCAGCTTATCAGGACAGGAGAGAAATTCACCCCTCCACTTT.

This chain uses TRBV6-5 with TRBJ2-7; 7 positions match TRBD1. The junction had 7 bases not matched to a gene; V was cut back by 9 bases and J by 2 bases. CDR1 and CDR2 from the germline V gene are MNHEY and SVGAGI. This CDR3 is built from 13 residues. For the CDR3, the DNA is TGTGCCAGTGGGACAGTAAATGCCTACGAGCAGTACTTC. It yields the protein CASGTVNAYEQYF.

This chain joins TRBV6-5 and TRBJ1-4, with TRBD1 matching over 9 bases. The CDR3 consists of 13 residues. Germline V gives CDR1 MNHEY, CDR2 SVGAGI. Trimming at V came to 9 bases and at J to 8 bases, leaving 7 bases not matched to a gene. CDR3 sequence: CASHDRGGEKLFF. The CDR3 coding sequence is TGTGCCAGTCACGACAGGGGGGGCGAAAAACTGTTTTTT.

The V call is TRBV4-2, the J call TRBJ1-2; TRBD1 agrees at 7 bases. The CDR3 loop spans 15 amino acids. Germline CDR1 and CDR2: LGHNA and YNFKEQ. Trimming cost V 2 bases and J 2 bases; bases outside gene matches: 5. The CDR3 region is CASSQTGDGNYGYTF. The DNA for the CDR3 is TGTGCCAGCAGCCAAACAGGGGACGGCAACTATGGCTACACCTTC.

This chain connects TRBV6-5 to TRBJ2-1; D not certain. The CDR3 covers 12 residues. Germline CDR1 is MNHEY and CDR2 is SVGAGI. V was shortened by 6 bases and J by 8 bases, with 11 bases between the two germline ends. CDR3 bases: TGTGCCAGCAGCGCACTCCGCGATGAGCAGTTCTTC. The encoded protein is CASSALRDEQFF.

The V and J genes are TRBV19 and TRBJ2-3; D not certain. This CDR3 has 14 amino acids. V lost 1 base and J 0 bases, leaving 5 bases between the germline ends. CDR1 and CDR2 (germline): LNHDA, SQIVND (reference sequence). The CDR3 spells CASSIGASTDTQYF. Here the CDR3 DNA reads TGTGCCAGTAGTATAGGAGCTAGCACAGATACGCAGTATTTT.

The V gene is TRBV27, the J gene TRBJ1-5, with D possibly being TRBD1 (5 bases). CDR1 and CDR2 from the germline V gene are MNHEY and SMNVEV (reference sequence). V gave up 4 bases and J gave up 0 bases, with 16 bases separating them. The CDR3 spans 17 residues. The CDR3 protein is CASSYHRGVDSNQPQHF. Written as DNA, the CDR3 is TGTGCCAGCAGTTACCATCGGGGGGTGGATAGCAATCAGCCCCAGCATTTT.

J is TRBJ1-4 and V is TRBV5-8; 8 positions match TRBD1. Germline CDR1 and CDR2: SGHTS and YDEGEE. This CDR3 contains 14 residues. The junction had 5 bases not matched to a gene; V was cut back by 8 bases and J by 2 bases. CDR3 sequence reads: CASDRGSTNEKLFF. In nucleotides, the CDR3 is TGTGCCAGTGACAGGGGATCTACTAATGAAAAACTGTTTTTT.

Here the CDR3 DNA reads TGCAGCGTTGAACGGGGACAGGGGGCAAGGGAGCAGTACTTC. It codes for CSVERGQGAREQYF. This chain uses TRBV29-1 with TRBJ2-7; 12 bases are a match to TRBD1. CDR1 is SQVTM and CDR2 is ANQGSEA in the germline V gene. J lost 7 bases, V lost 2 bases, and 6 bases had no gene match. The CDR3 runs 14 residues.

The chain recombines TRBV10-2 with TRBJ1-5; D is unresolved. The CDR3 spans 15 residues. V was trimmed by 3 bases and J by 2 bases, leaving 11 bases between them. The germline gives CDR1 WSHSY, CDR2 SAAADI. This chain's CDR3 is CASSEGSKGNQPQHF. CDR3 bases: TGCGCCAGCAGTGAAGGGAGCAAGGGCAATCAGCCCCAGCATTTT.

The chain uses TRBV19 and TRBJ2-5, with D unresolved. This CDR3 is built from 14 residues. Trimming stripped 3 bases from V and 2 bases from J, with 10 bases between. From germline, CDR1 is LNHDA and CDR2 SQIVND (reference sequence). The CDR3, as DNA: TGTGCCAGTAGTATTTCGGCGGATCAAGAGACCCAGTACTTC. As protein: CASSISADQETQYF. Full variable domain (rest looked up from reference TRBV19 and TRBJ2-5): DGGITQSPKYLFRKEGQNVTLSCEQNLNHDAMYWYRQDPGQGLRLIYYSQIVNDFQKGDIAEGYSVSREKKESFPLTVTSAQKNPTAFYLCASSISADQETQYFGPGTRLLVL.

The chain combines TRBV7-8 with TRBJ2-5; the match to TRBD2 covers 7 bases. Per the germline V gene, CDR1 is SGHVS and CDR2 is FQNEAQ. J lost 5 bases, V lost 5 bases, and 8 bases had no gene match. The CDR3 length is 14 residues. DNA of the CDR3: TGTGCCAGCAGCCCAGGACTAGAGACGGAGACCCAGTACTTC. Its protein is CASSPGLETETQYF.

This sequence joins TRBV13 and TRBJ2-2; no firm D call. Trimming left V 1 base short and J 7 bases short, with 7 bases between. From germline, CDR1 is PRHDT and CDR2 FYEKMQ (reference sequence). This CDR3 comprises 13 residues. CDR3 amino acids: CASSLVRGGELFF. The CDR3, as DNA: TGTGCCAGCAGCTTAGTTAGAGGCGGGGAGCTGTTTTTT.

V and J are TRBV6-1 and TRBJ2-7; the match to TRBD1 covers 7 bases. The ends lost 7 bases at V and 9 bases at J; junction bases unmatched: 6. CDR3 length: 11 amino acids. Looked up from germline, CDR1 is MNHNS and CDR2 is SASEGT. CDR3 in amino acids: CASIQGNMQYF. The CDR3 nucleotides are TGTGCCAGCATACAGGGGAACATGCAGTACTTC.

The chain employs TRBV5-1 and TRBJ1-1, with TRBD1 matching 9 bases. The germline gives CDR1 SGHRS, CDR2 YFSETQ. V trimming: 1 base; J trimming: 9 bases; junction bases outside the gene matches: 4. The length of the CDR3 is 13 residues. CDR3 coding DNA: TGCGCCAGCAGCTTGACAGGGGGCCGACAAGCTTTCTTT. This translates into CASSLTGGRQAFF.

The J gene is TRBJ1-1, the V gene TRBV7-6, with TRBD1 as a possible D gene (5 bases). The CDR3 is 17 amino acids. Trimming left V 1 base short and J 2 bases short, with 17 bases between. Germline lookup yields CDR1 SGHVS and CDR2 FNYEAQ. The CDR3 DNA sequence: TGTGCCAGCAGCTTAGAGAATATCGGCAGGGCAAACACTGAAGCTTTCTTT. Protein: CASSLENIGRANTEAFF.

The rearrangement uses TRBV18 and TRBJ1-3, with 8 bases aligning to TRBD1. Germline assignment: CDR1 KGHSH and CDR2 LQKENI. Trimming removed 3 bases from V and 4 bases from J; junction bases left unmatched: 8. The CDR3 extends over 16 amino acids. Written as DNA, the CDR3 is TGTGCCAGCTCACCTACGACAGGGGCCTTCGGAAACACCATATATTTT. Encoded protein: CASSPTTGAFGNTIYF.

V usage is TRBV6-1 and J usage is TRBJ2-7; 7 bases agree with TRBD1. The CDR3 loop spans 14 amino acids. Germline V gene lookup returns CDR1 MNHNS and CDR2 SASEGT. With 6 bases clipped from V and 1 base from J, the junction kept 6 bases outside the gene matches. Here the CDR3 DNA reads TGTGCCAGCAGGGGGACGGACAGGTCCTACGAGCAGTACTTC. It codes for CASRGTDRSYEQYF.

The gene calls are TRBV6-4 and TRBJ1-1; unclear D gene. In germline, CDR1 is MRHNA, CDR2 SNTAGT. The germline V and J ends were trimmed by 5 bases and 2 bases, with 9 bases remaining between them. The length of the CDR3 is 13 residues. The chain's CDR3 is CASSSTTNTEAFF. DNA of the CDR3: TGTGCCAGCAGTTCGACGACTAACACTGAAGCTTTCTTT.

The rearrangement uses TRBV7-2 and TRBJ2-1; no definite D call. Germline CDR1 is SGHTA and CDR2 is FQGNSA. V was cut by 0 bases and J by 13 bases, with 10 bases left in between. CDR3 length: 12 residues. CDR3 protein: CASSLADNTQFF. For the CDR3, the DNA is TGTGCCAGCAGCTTAGCAGACAATACACAGTTCTTC.

The chain is built from TRBV30 and TRBJ2-7, with TRBD2 matching over 7 bases. The CDR3 totals 12 residues. CDR1 GTSNPN and CDR2 SVGIG come from the germline V gene (reference sequence). CDR3 in DNA: TGTGTCGGGGGGTACGGTGGAAACGAGCAGTACTTC. It codes for CVGGYGGNEQYF.